This TCR beta chain was sequenced during a study of PD-1 blockade in classical Hodgkin lymphoma. Time point specified: cycle 4 day 1 (C4D1), after more than five weeks of nivolumab. All the patients suffered relapse after autologous stem cell transplantation, and brentuximab vedotin exposure differed. Isolation of CD4+ T cells from thawed PBMCs was performed by magnetic negative selection. Patients reached a best response of complete response, partial response or progressive disease. Sequenced by immunoSEQ multiplex PCR; TCRdb stores in-frame clones only, minus some. This sample has 20,000 to 25,000 clones, with 72% found just once. Germline loops: CDR1 SGHRS, CDR2 YFSETQ. CDR3 length: 14 amino acids. Trimming pared 0 bases from V and 11 bases from J, leaving 17 bases between.

This clonotype was sampled from a human donor with classical Hodgkin lymphoma. The chain combines TRBV5-1 with TRBJ1-1; no clear D gene. The input for sequencing was CD4+ T cells from blood, taken before the fourth cycle of nivolumab. The CDR3 DNA sequence: TGCGCCAGCAGCTTGGCCGGTGGGCAAATGGGGGCTTTCTTT. Translated, it gives CASSLAGGQMGAFF.